A single sample is the source of the 12 T cell receptor beta chains below, sequenced in a study of blood T cell repertoires in COVID-19 (dated by TCRdb to the early 2020s). Receptor libraries were prepared by the immunoSEQ multiplex PCR assay. The clones in this table, taken by TCRdb from immuneACCESS, are in-frame only. Not every clone is retained; where verified, under half of the shortfall comes from an unresolved V gene, and the cause of the rest is unknown. The sample profile shows around 370,000 clones; 88% of them were found once. Of the sample, 1.2% falls within the top ten clones. The sequenced material came from PBMCs or T cells enriched from blood (not recorded which). The source is a young woman who had recovered from COVID-19.

The rearrangement uses TRBV9 and TRBJ2-7; TRBD2 matches 15 bases. V shed 3 bases and J 3 bases; nucleotides not matched to a gene: 4. The CDR3 spans 16 residues. Germline loops: CDR1 SGDLS, CDR2 YYNGEE. CDR3 region: CASSEGLAGGVYEQYF. The CDR3 nucleotides read TGTGCCAGCAGCGAGGGACTAGCGGGGGGAGTCTACGAGCAGTACTTC.

Comment on this clone: The junction departs from the called germline gene at one end, perhaps through a read error. The chain joins TRBV7-7 to TRBJ2-5; 10 nucleotides match TRBD2. Looked up from germline, CDR1 is SSHAT and CDR2 is FNYEAQ (reference sequence). The CDR3 covers 15 residues. The CDR3 DNA reads TGTGCTAGCACCGTACTAGCGGGGCGCCAAGAGACCCAGTACTTC. Its protein product is CASTVLAGRQETQYF.

The table lists this clone with a count of one. The chain carries TRBV5-1 and TRBJ2-5, with 10 positions matching TRBD1. Germline CDR1 reads SGHRS; CDR2 reads YFSETQ. This CDR3 is built from 17 residues. V shed 2 bases and J 2 bases; nucleotides not matched to a gene: 9. The CDR3 sequence: CASSFGQGVKKQETQYF. The CDR3 nucleotides read TGCGCCAGCAGCTTCGGACAGGGGGTAAAAAAACAAGAGACCCAGTACTTC.

The chain is built from TRBV9 and TRBJ1-1, with D maybe TRBD1 (6 bases). V lost 0 bases and J 7 bases, leaving 13 bases between the germline ends. This CDR3 spans 14 amino acids. CDR1 is SGDLS, CDR2 YYNGEE, per germline. In DNA, the CDR3 is TGTGCCAGCAGCGTAGCTAGGTCAGGGGTTGAAGCTTTCTTT. The encoded protein is CASSVARSGVEAFF.

There are a few counts of this clone. CDR3 amino acids: CASSLDQPGGSSYNSPLHF. The CDR3 nucleotides read TGTGCCAGCAGCTTAGATCAACCAGGCGGGAGCTCCTATAATTCACCCCTCCACTTT. This chain joins TRBV11-2 and TRBJ1-6, with no clear D. This CDR3 region has 19 residues. Trimming removed 0 bases at V and 0 bases at J, with 15 bases between. Germline assignment: CDR1 SGHAT and CDR2 FQNNGV.

The chain uses TRBV14 and TRBJ1-1; tentatively, D is TRBD1 (6 bases). The germline gives CDR1 SGHDN, CDR2 FVKESK. The CDR3 sequence is 13 residues long. V was trimmed by 4 bases and J by 6 bases, leaving 12 bases between them. In nucleotides, the CDR3 is TGTGCCAGCAGCCTCGAGGGGGGGCCTGAAGCTTTCTTT. As protein: CASSLEGGPEAFF.

V usage is TRBV2 and J usage is TRBJ2-7, with 12 nucleotides matching TRBD1. The junction had 6 bases not matched to a gene; V was cut back by 6 bases and J by 6 bases. The CDR3 extends over 14 amino acids. Germline V CDR1 and CDR2: SNHLY, FYNNEI. The CDR3 nucleotides are TGTGCCAGCAGCCACCGGGACAGGGGGCCCGAGCAGTACTTC. This encodes CASSHRDRGPEQYF.

The rearrangement links TRBV7-2 to TRBJ1-1, with TRBD1 matching 8 bases. The CDR3 consists of 14 residues. Trimming took 3 bases from V and 6 from J; bases not matched to a gene: 6. Germline V gives CDR1 SGHTA, CDR2 FQGNSA. CDR3 coding DNA: TGTGCCAGCAGCTTTAGACAGGGGACTGCTGAAGCTTTCTTT. Translated: CASSFRQGTAEAFF.

This chain uses TRBV7-2 with TRBJ2-1; tentatively, D is TRBD2 (5 bases). Germline loops: CDR1 SGHTA, CDR2 FQGNSA. CDR3 length equals 14 residues. The ends were cut back, 3 bases at V and 0 bases at J, with 6 bases in the middle. The DNA for the CDR3 is TGTGCCAGCAGCTTCCGGGACTCCTACAATGAGCAGTTCTTC. Protein: CASSFRDSYNEQFF.

This sequence joins TRBV15 and TRBJ2-6; no clear D. The ends were cut back, 0 bases at V and 0 bases at J, with 3 bases in the middle. Germline CDR1 and CDR2: LNHNV and YYDKDF (reference sequence). The CDR3 runs to 15 residues. The CDR3 DNA is TGTGCCACCAGCAGAGACAACTCTGGGGCCAACGTCCTGACTTTC. Translating it yields CATSRDNSGANVLTF.

The chain links TRBV28 to TRBJ2-6; 9 positions agree with TRBD2. The CDR3 is 19 residues long. Germline V lookup: CDR1 MDHEN, CDR2 SYDVKM. The V and J ends lost 8 bases and 0 bases, in that order; junction bases with no gene match: 14. CDR3 residues: CASRTLERGAYSGANVLTF. CDR3 DNA sequence: TGTGCCAGCCGTACGTTGGAGCGGGGGGCGTACTCTGGGGCCAACGTCCTGACTTTC. Combining the CDR3 with reference TRBV28 and TRBJ2-6 gives the whole variable domain DVKVTQSSRYLVKRTGEKVFLECVQDMDHENMFWYRQDPGLGLRLIYFSYDVKMKEKGDIPEGYSVSREKKERFSLILESASTNQTSMYLCASRTLERGAYSGANVLTFGAGSRLTVL.

The chain links TRBV11-2 to TRBJ2-3, with D tentatively TRBD1 (5 bases). V lost 0 bases, J lost 0 bases, and 13 bases lay in between. Germline V gene lookup returns CDR1 SGHAT and CDR2 FQNNGV. The CDR3 length is 17 residues. DNA of the CDR3: TGTGCCAGCAGCTTAGATGAGTGGGGCTCTAGCACAGATACGCAGTATTTT. It yields the protein CASSLDEWGSSTDTQYF.